The subject of this entry is one T cell receptor (beta chain). The antigen is not known. This record belongs to a study of T cells after yellow fever vaccination. Study details: Libraries from low-cell-number fractions were prepared with the SMART-Seq v4 Ultra Low Input RNA kit.

General study findings and limits: The presence of abundant clonotypes contaminating from the bulk population was possible in FACS-sorted repertoires. The secondary response peaked faster, at day 5 versus 15, but was weaker.

This CDR3 has 14 amino acids. Per the germline V gene, CDR1 is SGHTA and CDR2 is FQGNSA. V lost 2 bases and J lost 3, with 10 bases in between. They built TCR cDNA with 5'RACE template switching, a step that put in a universal primer site and UMIs. TCRdb analysed the 5' RACE reads with MiXCR anew, one entry per CDR3 protein. The sample has about 630,000 distinct CDR3 sequences, roughly an eighth seen once. The specimen comprised PBMCs, sampled on the day of the yellow fever booster vaccination. The chain joins TRBV7-2 to TRBJ2-5; D not resolved. The clonotype was recovered from a young man who received the YFV17D yellow fever vaccine. In nucleotides, the CDR3 is TGTGCCAGCAGCTTATTTGGCCTTAAAGAGACCCAGTACTTC. Translated, it gives CASSLFGLKETQYF.